This T cell receptor beta chain was sequenced in a study of OX40 agonist ivuxolimab in advanced cancers. Study-level background: Ivuxolimab was administered intravenously to patients at 0.01 to 10 mg/kg every 2 weeks. Prior anti-PD-1, anti-PD-L1 or anti-CTLA-4 therapy did not bar entry, and about 40% had some. Patients in dose escalation had liver, melanoma, kidney or head and neck cancers.

This CDR3 contains 15 residues. Germline-derived CDR1 and CDR2 are SGHTA and FQGNSA. V lost 1 base, J lost 4 bases, and 5 bases stayed unmatched. Generated by immunoSEQ multiplex PCR, the TCRdb table keeps only in-frame clones and is missing some. The sample carries 100,000 to 150,000 clones, approximately 94% recorded once. Sequenced here: CD4+ or CD8+ T cells sorted from blood, sampled in a trial of the OX40 agonist ivuxolimab. The chain joins TRBV7-2 to TRBJ2-7; TRBD2 aligns across 9 bases. The TCR was taken from an adult with an advanced solid tumor such as melanoma, head and neck, liver or kidney cancer. The CDR3 DNA reads as TGTGCCAGCAGCTTAGAACCGCGGGAGGGATACGAGCAGTACTTC. It is translated as CASSLEPREGYEQYF. The full variable domain, completed using reference TRBV7-2 and TRBJ2-7, is GAGVSQSPSNKVTEKGKDVELRCDPISGHTALYWYRQSLGQGLEFLIYFQGNSAPDKSGLPSDRFSAERTGGSVSTLTIQRTQQEDSAVYLCASSLEPREGYEQYFGPGTRLTVT.